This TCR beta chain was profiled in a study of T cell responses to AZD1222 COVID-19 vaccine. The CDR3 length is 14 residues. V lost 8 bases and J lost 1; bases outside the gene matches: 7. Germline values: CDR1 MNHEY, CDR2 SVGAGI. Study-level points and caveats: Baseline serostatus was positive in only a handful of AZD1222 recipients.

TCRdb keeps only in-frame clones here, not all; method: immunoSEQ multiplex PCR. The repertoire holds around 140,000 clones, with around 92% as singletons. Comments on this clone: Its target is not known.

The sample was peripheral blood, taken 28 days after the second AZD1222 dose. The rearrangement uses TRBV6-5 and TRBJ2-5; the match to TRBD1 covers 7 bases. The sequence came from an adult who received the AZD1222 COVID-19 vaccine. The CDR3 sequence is CASRKGDSQETQYF. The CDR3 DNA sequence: TGTGCCAGCCGGAAAGGGGACAGCCAAGAGACCCAGTACTTC.